This is a list of T cell receptor beta chains from one sample in a study of blood T cell repertoires in COVID-19. The table came from immunoSEQ multiplex PCR; TCRdb's copy has only in-frame clones and leaves some out. The sample yields around 270,000 clones, 84% seen once. The material sequenced was peripheral blood. The receptors were gathered from a woman in her thirties or forties who had recovered from COVID-19. Each CDR3 is given with its conserved first and last residue. D genes are given only for firm matches. Expanded clones are given a class, and other clones once, few, many or no size at all.

j_call v_call d_call clone_size cdr3_nt cdr3_aa
TRBJ2-1 TRBV5-1 TRBD2 NA TGCGCCAGCAGCCTGGTCGGCGGGGGGGAGCAGTTCTTC CASSLVGGGEQFF
TRBJ2-5 TRBV9 NA NA TGTGCCAGCAGCGTAGAGCCCCAGGGGAAGGAGACCCAGTACTTC CASSVEPQGKETQYF
TRBJ2-1 TRBV3-1/TRBV3-2 TRBD2 few TGTGCCAGCAGCCGCTTCGAGACTAGCGGCTACAATGAGCAGTTCTTC CASSRFETSGYNEQFF
TRBJ1-4 TRBV4-1 TRBD1 NA TGCGCCAGCAGCCAAGGGTGGCCGGGACAGCCTAATGAAAAACTGTTTTTT CASSQGWPGQPNEKLFF
TRBJ1-1 TRBV4-1 NA once TGCGCCAGCAGCCAAGTTACAGGGATGAACACTGAAGCTTTCTTT CASSQVTGMNTEAFF
TRBJ1-2 TRBV19 NA NA TGTGCCAGTAGTAGCCGCGGGACCACTAACTATGGCTACACCTTC CASSSRGTTNYGYTF
TRBJ2-1 TRBV28 TRBD2 NA TGTGCCAGCAGTCGGGGACTAGCGCAGAATGAGCAGTTCTTC CASSRGLAQNEQFF
TRBJ2-7 TRBV5-6 NA NA TGTGCCAGCGGCAGTGATACCTACGAGCAGTACTTC CASGSDTYEQYF
TRBJ1-5 TRBV5-8 TRBD1 once TGTGCCAGCAGCTTGGGGACAGGCTATAGCAATCAGCCCCAGCATTTT CASSLGTGYSNQPQHF
TRBJ2-7 TRBV5-5 NA NA TGTGCCAGCAGCTTGGTAACCTACGAGCAGTACTTC CASSLVTYEQYF
TRBJ2-7 TRBV4-1 NA NA TGCGCCAGCAGCCAAGATCGAGGCAGAGAGCAGTACTTC CASSQDRGREQYF
TRBJ2-3 TRBV15 TRBD1 NA TGTGCCACCAGCACCCGACAGGGTACGGATACGCAGTATTTT CATSTRQGTDTQYF
TRBJ2-5 TRBV10-3 TRBD1 few TGTGCCATCAGTGCAGGGACAGGGGGTGAGACCCAGTACTTC CAISAGTGGETQYF
TRBJ2-1 TRBV5-6 TRBD1 NA TGTGCCAGCAGACAGGGGCCATACAATGAGCAGTTCTTC CASRQGPYNEQFF
TRBJ1-2 TRBV5-5 TRBD1 NA TGTGCCAGCAGCTTACTTCCGGGACAGGGAGGCTATGGCTACACCTTC CASSLLPGQGGYGYTF
TRBJ1-6 TRBV9 NA NA TGTGCCAGCAGCGTAGGGAGGGGACGGAATTCACCCCTCCACTTT CASSVGRGRNSPLHF
TRBJ1-5 TRBV6-5 NA NA TGTGCCAGCAGTACTCAAGGCGCGGGGAATCAGCCCCAGCATTTT CASSTQGAGNQPQHF
TRBJ1-1 TRBV10-1 NA NA TGCGCCAGCAGAAAAACTCACGGGGGGGTCAGAGGGAACACTGAAGCTTTCTTT CASRKTHGGVRGNTEAFF
TRBJ2-1 TRBV6-4 NA NA TGTGCCAGCAGTGATGCGTCGGGGGGCGATAATGAGCAGTTCTTC CASSDASGGDNEQFF
TRBJ2-7 TRBV9 TRBD1 NA TGTGCCAGCAGCGTAACAGGGGGCTCATACCCCGAGCAGTACTTC CASSVTGGSYPEQYF
TRBJ2-1 TRBV3-1/TRBV3-2 NA NA TGTGCCAGCAGCCATCTACAGAATGAGCAGTTCTTC CASSHLQNEQFF
TRBJ1-4 TRBV19 TRBD1 NA TGTGCCAGTACCCCCTGGACAGGGGGCCGTGAAAAACTGTTTTTT CASTPWTGGREKLFF
TRBJ1-3 TRBV9 NA NA TGTGCCAGCAGCATGGGCGGTGGTGGAGGAGGGTTACCTGGAAACACCATATATTTT CASSMGGGGGGLPGNTIYF
TRBJ2-3 TRBV24-1 NA once TGTGCCACGGCGGGACCGGGCCTACTCACAGATACGCAGTATTTT CATAGPGLLTDTQYF
TRBJ2-3 TRBV18 NA NA TGTGCCAGCTCACCACTCCCCAGTCCCTCCACAGATACGCAGTATTTT CASSPLPSPSTDTQYF
TRBJ1-5 TRBV18 TRBD1 NA TGTGCCAGCTCACCACCGGACAGGCGAGATCAGCCCCAGCATTTT CASSPPDRRDQPQHF
TRBJ2-5 TRBV21-1 NA NA TGTGCCAGCAGCTCCGGGACAGGGAATGGCGTGAAGACCCAGTACTTC CASSSGTGNGVKTQYF
TRBJ1-1 TRBV2 NA NA TGTGCCAGCGGAAAAGGAGCGAACACTGAAGCTTTCTTT CASGKGANTEAFF
TRBJ1-5 TRBV4-1 TRBD1 NA TGCGCCAGCAGCCTTGCCGGACAGGGGGGGAATCAGCCCCAGCATTTT CASSLAGQGGNQPQHF
TRBJ2-3 TRBV30 NA once TGTGCCTGGAGTGTACTCAGGGAAGATACGCAGTATTTT CAWSVLREDTQYF
TRBJ2-7 TRBV6-5 TRBD2 NA TGTGCCAGCAGACCGGGACTACGCTCCACCTACGAGCAGTACTTC CASRPGLRSTYEQYF
TRBJ2-7 TRBV19 TRBD2 NA TGTGCCAGTAGTAAAGCCGGGACTAGCGGGGTTTACGAGCAGTACTTC CASSKAGTSGVYEQYF
TRBJ1-6 TRBV28 TRBD1 NA TGTGCCAGCAGTTTAGCAGGGACAGCTCGATCACCCCTCCACTTT CASSLAGTARSPLHF
TRBJ2-5 TRBV11-3 TRBD1 NA TGTGCCAGCAGCATCGGACAGGGGGTAGAGACCCAGTACTTC CASSIGQGVETQYF
TRBJ1-4 TRBV5-6 NA once TGTGCCAGCAGCTTTTCCTTTCGAGCCGATGAAAAACTGTTTTTT CASSFSFRADEKLFF
TRBJ1-3 TRBV28 TRBD1 NA TGTGCCAGCTGGACAGGCAGCTCTGGAAACACCATATATTTT CASWTGSSGNTIYF
TRBJ1-2 TRBV5-4 TRBD1 NA TGTGCCAGCAGCAGCCGGGACAGGGATTTCTACTATGGCTACACCTTC CASSSRDRDFYYGYTF
TRBJ1-5 TRBV19 NA few TGTGCCAGTAACACGCGAGGAAATCAGCCCCAGCATTTT CASNTRGNQPQHF
TRBJ2-2 TRBV3-1/TRBV3-2 NA NA TGTGCCAGCAGCGTGATGGCGGGGAACACCGGGGAGCTGTTTTTT CASSVMAGNTGELFF
TRBJ2-3 TRBV7-9 NA NA TGTGCCAGCAGCTTAGCTTTGGAGACGCAGTATTTT CASSLALETQYF
TRBJ1-4 TRBV5-6 NA once TGTGCCAGCAGCTTGGGCAGACATAATGAAAAACTGTTTTTT CASSLGRHNEKLFF
TRBJ1-3 TRBV6-5 NA NA TGTGCCAGCAGTACAGATTTCTCTGGAAACACCATATATTTT CASSTDFSGNTIYF
TRBJ1-6 TRBV5-1 NA NA TGCGCCAGCAGCTTGGGACAAGTCTCACCCCTCCACTTT CASSLGQVSPLHF
TRBJ2-3 TRBV3-1/TRBV3-2 TRBD2 NA TGTGCCAGCAGCCGAAGAGGCGGGGGACCAGGGAGTGATACGCAGTATTTT CASSRRGGGPGSDTQYF
TRBJ2-5 TRBV6-5 NA NA TGTGCCAGCAGTTACTCTAGACAACGACAAGAGACCCAGTACTTC CASSYSRQRQETQYF
TRBJ1-1 TRBV3-1/TRBV3-2 NA NA TGTGCCAGCAGCCAAGGCCTCCGGCAGGTGAACACTGAAGCTTTCTTT CASSQGLRQVNTEAFF
TRBJ2-7 TRBV5-1 TRBD1 NA TGCGCCAGCAGCTTGGAGGGACAGGGCTTTAACGAGCAGTACTTC CASSLEGQGFNEQYF
TRBJ1-5 TRBV5-1 TRBD1 NA TGCGCCAGCAGCTACGGGACAGGGGCTGGTCAGCCCCAGCATTTT CASSYGTGAGQPQHF
TRBJ1-1 TRBV5-1 NA NA TGCGCCAGCAGCGGGGACAATCAGGACACTGAAGCTTTCTTT CASSGDNQDTEAFF
TRBJ2-5 TRBV7-8 NA NA TGTGCCAGCAGCTTACAGGGGCCCGGTTATGAGACCCAGTACTTC CASSLQGPGYETQYF
TRBJ1-5 TRBV30 TRBD1 NA TGTGCCTGGAGTGAGGGCAGGGGGCCGCTTTATAGCAATCAGCCCCAGCATTTT CAWSEGRGPLYSNQPQHF
TRBJ2-5 TRBV25-1 NA NA TGTGCCAGCAGTGAAATGCGGGGCGACCAAGAGACCCAGTACTTC CASSEMRGDQETQYF
TRBJ1-1 TRBV24-1 TRBD1 NA TGTGCCACCAGTGACCGCGACAGGGACACTGAAGCTTTCTTT CATSDRDRDTEAFF
TRBJ2-5 TRBV12-3/TRBV12-4 NA NA TGTGCCAGCAGCCCTACCCCCGAGACCCAGTACTTC CASSPTPETQYF
TRBJ2-2 TRBV10-1 NA NA TGCGCCAGCAGCAGGCAGTCCGGGGAGCTGTTTTTT CASSRQSGELFF
TRBJ2-3 TRBV7-9 TRBD2 NA TGTGCCAGCAGCCGAGGACTAGCGGGGCCAGATACGCAGTATTTT CASSRGLAGPDTQYF
TRBJ1-2 TRBV5-1 NA NA TGCGCCAGCAGCTCCGGGGAGTTAGGACAGACGGGCTACACCTTC CASSSGELGQTGYTF
TRBJ1-6 TRBV7-9 NA NA TGTGCCAGCAGCGAGACAGGATCACCCCTCCACTTT CASSETGSPLHF
TRBJ1-1 TRBV7-8 NA once TGTGCCAGCAGCGCCGGGGACTTCCAGAACACTGAAGCTTTCTTT CASSAGDFQNTEAFF